This TCR beta chain is drawn from a study of pediatric ulcerative colitis. General study findings and limits: Blood-derived T cells may be present in rectal pinch biopsies.

One to two pinch biopsies were taken from the rectum during colonoscopy. V shed 3 bases and J shed 4 bases, with 16 bases lying between them. The germline V gene has CDR1 SGHRS and CDR2 YFSETQ. The CDR3 loop spans 15 amino acids. The assay was run at survey level. Assay used: immunoSEQ multiplex PCR; TCRdb lists only in-frame clones, some missing. Here the sample spans some 35,000 clones, about three quarters being singletons. In this sample, this clone turned up once. Its antigen is currently unknown. The source of this sequence is a boy younger than 18 with mild ulcerative colitis. The material sequenced was gut tissue. The chain links TRBV5-1 to TRBJ1-1; D possibly corresponds to TRBD1 (5 bases). CDR3 amino acids: CASSSRRRGITEAFF. CDR3 in DNA: TGCGCCAGCAGCTCAAGGAGGCGGGGGATCACTGAAGCTTTCTTT.